The next 24 T cell receptor beta chains were all read from a single sample in a study of T-cell memory formation after mild COVID-19. MiXCR, applied by TCRdb to the 5' RACE reads, yields one record per CDR3 protein. The profile shows fewer than 600,000 distinct CDR3 sequences, roughly 20% of them singletons. Specimen: PBMCs or a T cell subset sorted from them (not recorded which). The receptor source for this set is an adult woman who had mild COVID-19 (a few samples of this study predate the infection). Cell type and time point are not known.

This chain links TRBV7-6 with TRBJ2-1; a weak D match, TRBD2 (6 bases). With 6 bases removed from V and 4 bases from J, the gap between germline ends came to 10 bases. CDR1 is SGHVS and CDR2 is FNYEAQ in the germline V gene. The CDR3 runs to 13 residues. In DNA form, the CDR3 reads TGTGCCAGCAGTGGGACTTATTACAATGAGCAGTTCTTC. Protein product: CASSGTYYNEQFF. The full variable domain, completed using reference TRBV7-6 and TRBJ2-1, is GAGVSQSPRYKVTKRGQDVALRCDPISGHVSLYWYRQALGQGPEFLTYFNYEAQQDKSGLPNDRFSAERPEGSISTLTIQRTEQRDSAMYRCASSGTYYNEQFFGPGTRLTVL.

The V gene is TRBV27, the J gene TRBJ1-2; 7 bases match TRBD1. The V segment lost 4 bases and the J segment 4 bases; nucleotides outside the gene matches: 9. In germline, CDR1 is MNHEY, CDR2 SMNVEV (reference sequence). CDR3 size: 15 residues. Here the CDR3 DNA reads TGTGCCAGCAGTTCCGACAGGGCAGCAATCTATGGCTACACCTTC. As protein: CASSSDRAAIYGYTF.

The chain is built from TRBV6-2 or TRBV6-3 and TRBJ2-7, with 8 bases identical to TRBD1. The CDR3 runs to 13 residues. CDR1 is MNHEY, CDR2 SVGEGT, per germline. The V segment lost 6 bases and the J segment 3 bases; nucleotides outside the gene matches: 4. CDR3 sequence reads: CASREQGDYEQYF. The CDR3 DNA follows: TGTGCCAGCAGAGAACAGGGGGACTACGAGCAGTACTTC.

A few counts support this clonotype. The chain links TRBV27 to TRBJ2-3; D is unresolved. The CDR3 length is 14 residues. V lost 4 bases, J lost 0 bases, and 8 bases lay in between. From germline, CDR1 is MNHEY and CDR2 SMNVEV (reference sequence). The CDR3 DNA reads as TGTGCCAGCAGTTCCCCCCCAAGCACAGATACGCAGTATTTT. Protein: CASSSPPSTDTQYF.

The genes are TRBV20-1 and TRBJ1-1, with a possible D match to TRBD1 (6 bases). The V gene lost 6 bases and the J gene lost 1 base, with 15 bases spanning the gap. Per the germline V gene, CDR1 is DFQATT and CDR2 is SNEGSKA (reference sequence). This CDR3 contains 14 residues. In DNA form, the CDR3 reads TGCAGTGCCAAAAAGGGACACTCGAACACTGAAGCTTTCTTT. This translates into CSAKKGHSNTEAFF.

Only a few counts were recorded for this clonotype. The J gene is TRBJ2-7, the V gene TRBV29-1, with 8 bases aligning to TRBD1. Per germline, CDR1 SQVTM and CDR2 ANQGSEA. V lost 6 bases to trimming and J lost 6 bases; unmatched junction nucleotides: 7. The CDR3 runs to 12 residues. CDR3 sequence: CSVIPGTGEQYF. The CDR3 DNA reads TGCAGCGTGATACCCGGGACAGGCGAGCAGTACTTC.

The chain has TRBV2 and TRBJ2-2; D unclear. The CDR3 is 13 amino acids. Per the germline V gene, CDR1 is SNHLY and CDR2 is FYNNEI. V was pared by 7 bases and J by 0 bases, with 6 bases between. CDR3 sequence reads: CASTVPNTGELFF. The CDR3 nucleotides are TGTGCCAGCACCGTACCGAACACCGGGGAGCTGTTTTTT.

This clonotype appeared many times. The J gene is TRBJ2-5, the V gene TRBV20-1; 7 nucleotides match TRBD2. The CDR3 covers 13 residues. Germline assignment: CDR1 DFQATT and CDR2 SNEGSKA (reference sequence). V shed 4 bases and J 3 bases; nucleotides not matched to a gene: 5. The CDR3 reads CSAIPGLKETQYF. The DNA for the CDR3 is TGCAGTGCTATTCCGGGACTAAAAGAGACCCAGTACTTC.

In this sample, this clonotype turned up a few times. The rearrangement uses TRBV7-9 and TRBJ2-3; 8 nucleotides align to TRBD2. The junction had 18 bases not matched to a gene; V was cut back by 4 bases and J by 3 bases. Germline loops: CDR1 SEHNR, CDR2 FQNEAQ (reference sequence). The CDR3 runs 19 residues. In DNA form, the CDR3 reads TGTGCCAGCAGCTGGCCCGCCACTGTGAGCGGGAGTTTGACAGATACGCAGTATTTT. It encodes CASSWPATVSGSLTDTQYF.

The chain couples TRBV7-6 to TRBJ2-1; 7 bases align to TRBD2. Per germline, CDR1 SGHVS and CDR2 FNYEAQ. This CDR3 has 13 residues. V dropped 0 bases and J dropped 10; count of bases not matched to a gene: 3. The CDR3 DNA reads as TGTGCCAGCAGCTTAGCGCCGGGGGGAGAGCAGTTCTTC. It codes for CASSLAPGGEQFF. The full variable domain, completed using reference TRBV7-6 and TRBJ2-1, is GAGVSQSPRYKVTKRGQDVALRCDPISGHVSLYWYRQALGQGPEFLTYFNYEAQQDKSGLPNDRFSAERPEGSISTLTIQRTEQRDSAMYRCASSLAPGGEQFFGPGTRLTVL.

The J gene is TRBJ2-1, the V gene TRBV6-2 or TRBV6-3, with D perhaps TRBD1 or TRBD2 (7 bases each). Germline V gives CDR1 MNHEY, CDR2 SVGEGT. V lost 6 bases to trimming and J lost 10 bases, with 22 bases between them. The CDR3 has 15 residues. DNA of the CDR3: TGTGCCAGCAGGGGGGGGGTACAGGGGATGTACGAGCAGTTCTTC. It codes for CASRGGVQGMYEQFF.

This clonotype has ten or more counts. The chain carries TRBV29-1 and TRBJ2-1, with a tentative D call TRBD1 (6 bases). Germline CDR1 is SQVTM and CDR2 is ANQGSEA. V lost 1 base and J lost 4, with 11 bases in between. The CDR3 has 14 amino acids. CDR3 in DNA: TGCAGCGTTGAAGGGACAGAGAATTACAATGAGCAGTTCTTC. Its translation: CSVEGTENYNEQFF.

The rearrangement uses TRBV27 and TRBJ1-5; 10 positions match TRBD1. The CDR3 is made up of 15 amino acids. The V gene end was trimmed by 5 bases and the J gene end by 6 bases; junction bases not matched to a gene: 7. Germline values: CDR1 MNHEY, CDR2 SMNVEV (reference sequence). CDR3 bases: TGTGCCAGCAGTCATATGACAGGGGGCATTCAGCCCCAGCATTTT. Residues: CASSHMTGGIQPQHF.

This clonotype has only a few counts. The V call is TRBV25-1, the J call TRBJ1-1; D ambiguous. V was clipped by 8 bases and J by 2 bases, with 12 bases between them. Per germline, CDR1 MGHDK and CDR2 SYGVNS. The CDR3 has 13 amino acids. CDR3 sequence reads: CASQTNINTEAFF. The CDR3 DNA is TGTGCCAGCCAAACAAATATTAACACTGAAGCTTTCTTT. Looking up the rest from reference TRBV25-1 and TRBJ1-1 gives the full variable domain: EADIYQTPRYLVIGTGKKITLECSQTMGHDKMYWYQQDPGMELHLIHYSYGVNSTEKGDLSSESTVSRIRTEHFPLTLESARPSHTSQYLCASQTNINTEAFFGQGTRLTVV.

The chain recombines TRBV28 with TRBJ2-1, with 11 bases that match TRBD2. Looked up from germline, CDR1 is MDHEN and CDR2 is SYDVKM. This CDR3 comprises 13 residues. V shed 8 bases and J 7 bases; nucleotides not matched to a gene: 4. The CDR3 coding sequence is TGTGCCAGCGAACTAGCGGGGGCGAATGAGCAGTTCTTC. It codes for CASELAGANEQFF.

The genes are TRBV20-1 and TRBJ2-1, with 11 bases lining up with TRBD2. CDR1 and CDR2 (germline): DFQATT, SNEGSKA (reference sequence). The CDR3 covers 15 residues. The V segment lost 3 bases and the J segment 4 bases; nucleotides outside the gene matches: 5. CDR3 residues: CSASGTSGQYNEQFF. The CDR3 coding sequence is TGCAGTGCTAGCGGGACTAGCGGACAATACAATGAGCAGTTCTTC.

The genes are TRBV3-1 and TRBJ1-2; D is unresolved. Germline loops: CDR1 LGHDT, CDR2 YNNKEL (reference sequence). This CDR3 comprises 15 residues. V lost 1 base and J 7 bases, leaving 16 bases between the germline ends. CDR3 DNA: TGTGCCAGCAGCCAAGTTCGCACACCCCCTACTGGCTACACCTTC. Translating gives CASSQVRTPPTGYTF. The full variable domain, with the rest looked up from reference TRBV3-1 and TRBJ1-2, is DTAVSQTPKYLVTQMGNDKSIKCEQNLGHDTMYWYKQDSKKFLKIMFSYNNKELIINETVPNRFSPKSPDKAHLNLHINSLELGDSAVYFCASSQVRTPPTGYTFGSGTRLTVV.

V and J are TRBV29-1 and TRBJ2-1; TRBD2 is a possible D gene (6 bases). CDR1 SQVTM and CDR2 ANQGSEA come from the germline V gene. CDR3 length: 15 residues. Trimming shortened V by 3 bases and J by 5 bases, and 17 bases separated the two germline ends. The CDR3 nucleotides are TGCAGCGTTGAGGGACTCCTTAACCGACACAATGAGCAGTTCTTC. It specifies CSVEGLLNRHNEQFF.

V and J are TRBV13 and TRBJ2-7; 7 nucleotides line up with TRBD1. Germline V gene data show CDR1 as PRHDT and CDR2 as FYEKMQ (reference sequence). J gave up 0 bases and V 5 bases, and 16 bases lay outside the gene matches. The CDR3 totals 18 residues. The CDR3 DNA is TGTGCCAGCAGCCCAAGGGACAGCAAATTTGGACTCTCCTACGAGCAGTACTTC. It yields the protein CASSPRDSKFGLSYEQYF.

This rearrangement joins TRBV4-2 to TRBJ2-1, with 16 bases matching TRBD2. With V trimmed by 4 bases and J by 7 bases, 13 bases remained unmatched. This CDR3 region has 19 residues. Per the germline V gene, CDR1 is LGHNA and CDR2 is YNFKEQ. The CDR3 loop reads CASSPQPGTSGRASNEQFF. CDR3 DNA sequence: TGTGCCAGCAGCCCGCAACCCGGGACTAGCGGGAGGGCCTCTAATGAGCAGTTCTTC.

The chain recombines TRBV10-3 with TRBJ2-3, with 10 bases fitting TRBD2. Trimming at V came to 0 bases and at J to 11 bases, leaving 8 bases not matched to a gene. Germline loops: CDR1 ENHRY, CDR2 SYGVKD. CDR3 length: 15 residues. In nucleotides, the CDR3 is TGTGCCATCAGTGAGTCAAGCGGGGGGGCCTATGGGCAGTATTTT. This gives the protein CAISESSGGAYGQYF.

For the CDR3, the DNA is TGTGCCAGCAGCCAAGGGCTAGGTCCCTACGAGCAGTACTTC. This encodes CASSQGLGPYEQYF. This chain uses TRBV7-9 with TRBJ2-7; D not certain. Germline CDR1 SEHNR, CDR2 FQNEAQ (reference sequence). The CDR3 runs 14 residues. V dropped 5 bases and J dropped 2 bases, with 13 bases sitting between them. The whole variable domain, remainder taken from reference TRBV7-9 and TRBJ2-7, is DTGVSQNPRHKITKRGQNVTFRCDPISEHNRLYWYRQTLGQGPEFLTYFQNEAQLEKSRLLSDRFSAERPKGSFSTLEIQRTEQGDSAMYLCASSQGLGPYEQYFGPGTRLTVT.

This clonotype was counted a single time. The rearrangement links TRBV5-4 to TRBJ1-1, with TRBD1 matching 7 bases. V gave up 4 bases and J gave up 1 base; unmatched junction bases: 7. Germline assignment: CDR1 SGHNT and CDR2 YYREEE (reference sequence). The CDR3 sequence is 15 residues long. CDR3 in amino acids: CASSLRQGRNTEAFF. CDR3 coding DNA: TGTGCCAGCAGCCTCAGACAGGGAAGGAACACTGAAGCTTTCTTT.

The genes are TRBV7-2 and TRBJ2-3; D gene unclear. CDR1 and CDR2 from the germline V gene are SGHTA and FQGNSA. Trimming removed 4 bases at V and 2 bases at J, with 10 bases between. The CDR3 extends over 14 amino acids. CDR3 residues: CASSSLGYTDTQYF. The CDR3 DNA is TGTGCCAGCAGCTCCCTCGGATACACAGATACGCAGTATTTT.